Each of the 22 T cell receptor beta chains below was sequenced from the same sample in a study of identical twins. TCRdb passed the 5' RACE reads through MiXCR, listing each CDR3 protein once. The sample yields about 690,000 distinct CDR3 sequences, 21% seen once. In addition, the sample was reused for a study of T cells expressing NK-cell markers.

Sequencing input: PBMCs. The receptors shown here come from a woman aged 18 to 35 in good health.

Only a few counts were recorded for this clonotype. The rearrangement links TRBV20-1 to TRBJ2-1; possible D gene TRBD2, 7 bases. Deletions cut 6 bases from V and 9 bases from J, with 21 bases between. The length of the CDR3 is 14 residues. CDR1 and CDR2 from the germline V gene are DFQATT and SNEGSKA (reference sequence). Here the CDR3 DNA reads TGCAGTGCCCCTAGGCTGGGAGGGGGGGCTGAGCAGTTCTTC. Amino acid sequence: CSAPRLGGGAEQFF.

The chain couples TRBV15 to TRBJ2-7; D not resolved. This CDR3 spans 12 amino acids. The germline gives CDR1 LNHNV, CDR2 YYDKDF (reference sequence). Trimming shortened V by 7 bases and J by 4 bases, and 11 bases separated the two germline ends. CDR3 sequence reads: CATNRTYYEQYF. In DNA form, the CDR3 reads TGTGCCACCAACCGGACCTATTACGAGCAGTACTTC.

This clonotype was picked up one time. The genes are TRBV20-1 and TRBJ2-7; TRBD2 aligns across 16 bases. From germline, CDR1 is DFQATT and CDR2 SNEGSKA (reference sequence). CDR3 size: 15 residues. V was clipped by 6 bases and J by 3 bases; unmatched bases: 5. The CDR3 spells CSAMGTSGGGYEQYF. The CDR3 bases are TGCAGTGCGATGGGGACTAGCGGGGGGGGCTACGAGCAGTACTTC.

This clonotype turned up a few times. The V call is TRBV20-1, the J call TRBJ2-3; D assignment may be TRBD1 or TRBD2 (5 bases each). The germline V gene encodes CDR1 DFQATT and CDR2 SNEGSKA (reference sequence). The CDR3 runs to 13 residues. CDR3 nucleotide sequence: TGCACCCTCGGGGACGGGAGCACAGATACGCAGTATTTT. As protein: CTLGDGSTDTQYF.

This clonotype was picked up a small number of times. The chain is built from TRBV6-4 and TRBJ2-1, with 7 bases matching TRBD2. Germline CDR1 is MRHNA and CDR2 is SNTAGT. The CDR3 consists of 13 residues. The trim removed 4 bases at V and 7 bases at J, leaving 4 bases unmatched. The CDR3 is CASSGVSGNEQFF. DNA of the CDR3: TGTGCCAGCAGTGGGGTTAGCGGGAATGAGCAGTTCTTC.

This chain links TRBV20-1 with TRBJ2-7; a weak D match, TRBD2 (5 bases). Deletions cut 2 bases from V and 4 bases from J, with 12 bases between. Germline CDR1 reads DFQATT; CDR2 reads SNEGSKA (reference sequence). The CDR3 extends over 13 amino acids. As DNA, the CDR3 is TGCAGTGCTAGATCAGGACGGGGATACGAGCAGTACTTC. The encoded protein is CSARSGRGYEQYF.

This clonotype has more than one count but fewer than ten. Germline is not matched at one junction end, which may reflect a read error. The rearrangement links TRBV20-1 to TRBJ2-5; 9 nucleotides align to TRBD1. Germline CDR1 and CDR2: DFQATT and SNEGSKA (reference sequence). The CDR3 runs to 16 residues. DNA of the CDR3: TGCAGTGCTAGAGATTCTAGGACAGGGGACCACGAGACCCAGTACTTC. It specifies CSARDSRTGDHETQYF.

The chain recombines TRBV7-9 with TRBJ2-1; 10 bases are a match to TRBD2. The germline gives CDR1 SEHNR, CDR2 FQNEAQ (reference sequence). V gave up 9 bases and J gave up 5 bases; unmatched junction bases: 7. The CDR3 runs 14 residues. In DNA form, the CDR3 reads TGTGCCAGGAGCGGACTAGCGGCAGACAATGAGCAGTTCTTC. Encoded protein: CARSGLAADNEQFF.

The rearrangement uses TRBV4-3 and TRBJ1-1; D not resolved. This CDR3 region has 16 residues. Trimming shortened V by 0 bases and J by 3 bases, and 14 bases separated the two germline ends. CDR1 is LGHNA and CDR2 is YSLEER in the germline V gene. The DNA for the CDR3 is TGCGCCAGCAGCCAAGATCCCGGCCGGTTCGACACTGAAGCTTTCTTT. Its translation: CASSQDPGRFDTEAFF.

This clonotype has at least ten counts. The V gene is TRBV2, the J gene TRBJ2-7, with TRBD2 as a possible D gene (5 bases). The V gene's germline CDR1 is SNHLY and CDR2 FYNNEI. The germline V and J ends were trimmed by 4 bases and 0 bases, with 19 bases remaining between them. CDR3 length: 17 residues. The CDR3 region is CASSGAGKGPSSYEQYF. CDR3 DNA sequence: TGTGCCAGCAGTGGTGCGGGTAAGGGCCCTAGCTCCTACGAGCAGTACTTC.

V gene TRBV6-2 or TRBV6-3 combines with J gene TRBJ2-1; possible D gene TRBD2, 5 bases. The CDR3 is 20 amino acids. Trimming removed 7 bases from V and 0 bases from J, with 28 bases in between. The germline CDR1 and CDR2 sequences are MNHEY and SVGEGT. The DNA of the CDR3 is TGTGCCAGCAATCCATGGCCGGAATATGAGCGGTCTTTCTCCTACAATGAGCAGTTCTTC. This sequence encodes CASNPWPEYERSFSYNEQFF.

The rearrangement joins TRBV7-9 to TRBJ2-1; D unresolved. Trimming pared 0 bases from V and 8 bases from J, leaving 11 bases between. Per germline, CDR1 SEHNR and CDR2 FQNEAQ (reference sequence). The CDR3 totals 14 residues. The CDR3 loop is CASSLAEITDEQFF. CDR3 nucleotides: TGTGCCAGCAGCTTAGCGGAGATTACGGATGAGCAGTTCTTC.

This clonotype was counted many times. The chain carries TRBV12-3 or TRBV12-4 and TRBJ2-1; 7 bases agree with TRBD1. J lost 6 bases, V lost 3 bases, and 2 bases had no gene match. This CDR3 comprises 13 residues. The CDR3 sequence: CASSLYRGNEQFF. In DNA form, the CDR3 reads TGTGCCAGCAGTTTGTACAGGGGCAATGAGCAGTTCTTC.

This sequence joins TRBV5-1 and TRBJ2-1, with a possible D match to TRBD1 (6 bases). Germline-derived CDR1 and CDR2 are SGHRS and YFSETQ. Trimming removed 4 bases from V and 3 bases from J, with 11 bases in between. The CDR3 has 14 residues. The CDR3 spells CASSIGQIYNEQFF. The CDR3 bases are TGCGCCAGCAGCATTGGACAGATCTACAATGAGCAGTTCTTC.

CDR3: CSARPAGLVGETQYF. The CDR3 region has the DNA TGCAGTGCTAGACCGGCCGGACTAGTGGGTGAGACCCAGTACTTC. The chain couples TRBV20-1 to TRBJ2-5, with 7 nucleotides matching TRBD2. The junction had 11 bases not matched to a gene; V was cut back by 2 bases and J by 5 bases. This CDR3 contains 15 residues. Germline CDR1 reads DFQATT; CDR2 reads SNEGSKA (reference sequence).

A few counts support this clonotype. The rearrangement uses TRBV6-1 and TRBJ1-3; D is unresolved. V lost 6 bases, J lost 0 bases, and 21 bases lay in between. Germline-derived CDR1 and CDR2 are MNHNS and SASEGT. The CDR3 runs 18 residues. Here the CDR3 DNA reads TGTGCCAGCAGCCCCTACGGCGTGGCCCTCGGCTCTGGAAACACCATATATTTT. Translation gives CASSPYGVALGSGNTIYF.

This rearrangement joins TRBV5-1 to TRBJ2-1; tentative D call: TRBD1 (6 bases). In germline, CDR1 is SGHRS, CDR2 YFSETQ. V was cut by 0 bases and J by 7 bases, with 14 bases left in between. The CDR3 covers 15 residues. The CDR3 DNA is TGCGCCAGCAGCTTGGCTCCCGGGACAAGTAATGAGCAGTTCTTC. This sequence encodes CASSLAPGTSNEQFF.

This clonotype has more than one count but fewer than ten. The chain joins TRBV9 to TRBJ1-2, with 8 bases identical to TRBD1. Germline assignment: CDR1 SGDLS and CDR2 YYNGEE. The CDR3 totals 15 residues. V trimming: 3 bases; J trimming: 9 bases; junction bases outside the gene matches: 13. DNA for the CDR3: TGTGCCAGCAGCGGAACGGACAGGGCCCACCTTAGCTACACCTTC. Amino acids: CASSGTDRAHLSYTF.

The gene calls are TRBV18 and TRBJ2-5; no definite D call. Trimming cost V 5 bases and J 3 bases, with 10 bases left between them. Germline V gives CDR1 KGHSH, CDR2 LQKENI. This CDR3 has 13 residues. The CDR3 loop reads CASSVDREETQYF. In DNA, the CDR3 is TGTGCCAGCTCAGTGGACCGAGAAGAGACCCAGTACTTC.

V is TRBV7-2 and J is TRBJ2-3; no clear D. V was shortened by 4 bases and J by 0 bases, with 8 bases between the two germline ends. The CDR3 covers 14 residues. Germline-derived CDR1 and CDR2 are SGHTA and FQGNSA. Here the CDR3 DNA reads TGTGCCAGCAGCTCAGTTTTTAGCACAGATACGCAGTATTTT. Translating it yields CASSSVFSTDTQYF.

V is TRBV27 and J is TRBJ2-7, with 7 bases lining up with TRBD1. Trimming removed 5 bases from V and 5 bases from J; junction bases left unmatched: 9. Germline V gene data show CDR1 as MNHEY and CDR2 as SMNVEV (reference sequence). The CDR3 loop spans 14 amino acids. CDR3 DNA sequence: TGTGCCAGCAGTCACGGGCAGGGGGTCAACGAGCAGTACTTC. It specifies CASSHGQGVNEQYF.

V gene TRBV7-3 combines with J gene TRBJ2-3; 8 positions match TRBD2. Trimming at V came to 5 bases and at J to 0 bases, leaving 7 bases not matched to a gene. The CDR3 is made up of 16 amino acids. The V gene's germline CDR1 is SGHTA and CDR2 FQGTGA. The CDR3 nucleotides are TGTGCCAGCAGCCTCGCGACTAGCGAGAGCACAGATACGCAGTATTTT. As protein: CASSLATSESTDTQYF. Supplemented by reference TRBV7-3 and TRBJ2-3, the full variable domain reads GAGVSQTPSNKVTEKGKYVELRCDPISGHTALYWYRQSLGQGPEFLIYFQGTGAADDSGLPNDRFFAVRPEGSVSTLKIQRTERGDSAVYLCASSLATSESTDTQYFGPGTRLTVL.